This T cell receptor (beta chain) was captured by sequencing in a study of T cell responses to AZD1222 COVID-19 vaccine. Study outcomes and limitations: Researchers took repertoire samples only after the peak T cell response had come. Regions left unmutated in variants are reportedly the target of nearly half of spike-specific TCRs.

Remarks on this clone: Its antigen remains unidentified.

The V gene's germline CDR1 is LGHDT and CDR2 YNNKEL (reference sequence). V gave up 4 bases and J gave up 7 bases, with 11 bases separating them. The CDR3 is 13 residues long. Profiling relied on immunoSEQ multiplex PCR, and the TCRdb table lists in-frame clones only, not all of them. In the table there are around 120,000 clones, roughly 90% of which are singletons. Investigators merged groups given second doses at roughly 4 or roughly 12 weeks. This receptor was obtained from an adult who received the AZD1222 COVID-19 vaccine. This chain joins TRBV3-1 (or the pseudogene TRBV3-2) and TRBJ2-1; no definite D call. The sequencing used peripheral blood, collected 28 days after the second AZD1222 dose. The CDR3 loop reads CASSLFLGNEQFF. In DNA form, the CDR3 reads TGTGCCAGCAGCCTCTTTCTAGGGAATGAGCAGTTCTTC.